The present T cell receptor (beta chain) was sequenced within a study of blood T cells in healthy people across ages. The length of the CDR3 is 18 residues. The V end was cut by 7 bases, the J end by 4 bases, with 25 bases between. The germline V gene has CDR1 MNHNS and CDR2 SASEGT. The authors ran a second PCR of about 6 to 11 cycles using a sample-barcoded 5' primer and a J-beta primer mix. All samples yielded 2.5 million or more CDR3-containing paired-end reads. Using its own MiXCR run on the 5' RACE reads, TCRdb lists one record per CDR3 protein. The sample yields about 780,000 distinct CDR3 sequences, around 25% seen once. General observations from the study: No one knew whether donors had CMV, which possibly confounded expanded clonotype changes.

This clonotype was picked up a small number of times. Its antigen is undetermined. The sample was also linked to a second study, of T cells of mothers and their children. From that report: There was no detection of any persistent microchimeric T cell clones.

Sequenced material: blood. The chain uses TRBV6-1 and TRBJ2-2; maybe TRBD1 (6 bases). The clonotype was recovered from a boy aged 10-17 years in good health. The CDR3 is CASIHTIQGITLTGELFF. The CDR3 nucleotides read TGTGCCAGCATCCACACCATACAGGGCATAACTCTCACCGGGGAGCTGTTTTTT.